The clone carrying this T cell receptor (beta chain) has a handful of counts. Its antigen remains unidentified. Every donor provided one heparinised blood draw, which averaged approximately 120 mL. This sample is drawn from a study of beta chain features in type 1 diabetes. Every bit of the isolated RNA underwent reverse transcription, so sequencing read expressed TCRB transcripts. Repertoires were generated with immunoSEQ multiplex PCR, while TCRdb's copy carries only in-frame clones and drops some. The data contain hundreds of thousands of clones, more than 12% of them singletons. Overall study findings and caveats: Among patients with Type 1 diabetes, TCRB CDR3s were moderately but significantly shorter in every one of the four CD4+ subsets.

Material for sequencing was naive CD4+ T cells from blood. This receptor was taken from a man aged 18 to 35 with type 1 diabetes.

CDR3 amino acids: CASRGGARETQYF. CDR3 coding DNA: TGTGCCAGCCGAGGGGGCGCTAGGGAGACCCAGTACTTC. The V call is TRBV25-1, the J call TRBJ2-5; 7 nucleotides line up with TRBD1. Per the germline V gene, CDR1 is MGHDK and CDR2 is SYGVNS. J lost 5 bases, V lost 8 bases, and 8 bases had no gene match. CDR3 length equals 13 residues.